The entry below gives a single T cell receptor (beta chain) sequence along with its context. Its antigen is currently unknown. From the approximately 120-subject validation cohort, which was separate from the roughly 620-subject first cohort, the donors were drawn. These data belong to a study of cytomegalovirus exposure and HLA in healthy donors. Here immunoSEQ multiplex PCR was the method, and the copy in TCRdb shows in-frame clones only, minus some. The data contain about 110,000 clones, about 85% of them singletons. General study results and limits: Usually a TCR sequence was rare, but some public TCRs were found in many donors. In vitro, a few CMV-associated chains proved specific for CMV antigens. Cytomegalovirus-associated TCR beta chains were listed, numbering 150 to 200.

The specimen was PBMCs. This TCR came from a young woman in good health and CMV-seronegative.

In DNA form, the CDR3 reads TGTGCCAGCAGCCGGACAGGGTTCAACGAGCAGTACTTC. Amino acid sequence: CASSRTGFNEQYF. This sequence joins TRBV21-1 and TRBJ2-7; the table's D call TRBD1 went unverified against the DNA. TRBV21-1 is annotated as a pseudogene. The CDR3 length is 13 residues.